Below, one T cell receptor beta chain is given with its context. Its specific antigen is unknown. No per-base quality is available; no much larger clone lies one base away. In total, approximately 700 healthy bone marrow donors made up the cohort. At the time of sampling, all cohort members were nominally healthy, though unrecorded immune exposures were likely present. The donor was CMV seropositive and was included in the group of some 290 seropositive cohort members. Each donor provided a peripheral blood sample, and peripheral blood mononuclear cells were used for TCR beta sequencing. The Qiagen DNeasy Blood Extraction Kit was used to extract genomic DNA from the blood cell samples. This record comes from a study of cytomegalovirus exposure and HLA in healthy donors (dated 2017 in TCRdb). General notes on the study: In an earlier analysis of about 560 of the donors, roughly 300 Gb of sequence data and 100 million or so unique TCR beta sequences from about 179 million T cells were reported. An early release covering about 600 HLA-typed donors comprised approximately 300 gigabases of sequencing data and around 86 million unique TCR sequences. Of the roughly 390 genotyped donors, 81% fell in the genetic ancestry cluster associated with self-reported Caucasian donors. The aim of the study was to test whether cataloging public T cell receptors could identify signatures of past pathogen exposure. The study profiled the T cell repertoires of some 610 subjects by immunosequencing and related them to cytomegalovirus serostatus. A separate validation cohort of 90 to 150 different subjects was used in addition to the roughly 700-subject first cohort. To predict cytomegalovirus infection status, the study brought together high-throughput TCR immunosequencing, statistical association of individual TCRs with disease status, and machine learning. In a later analysis, previously published TCR beta repertoires from 500 to 750 donors were re-analyzed and high-resolution HLA genotyping was added so that TCR occurrence patterns could be studied. Rather than drawing on any new phenotypic data, the later analysis identified candidate immune exposures from TCR beta sequences and the way those sequences occurred across donors. An earlier analysis of some 500 of the donors used high-throughput TCR beta sequencing to judge whether each TCR beta V gene segment behaved as functional or pseudogenic. Donor age, sex, ethnicity and CMV serostatus were compiled together with the repertoire data. A later genetic analysis used genome-wide SNP genotypes for about 55% of the 666 donors, treating that subset as a discovery cohort. Every repertoire in the discovery cohort had been generated on one and the same sequencing platform. HLA typing covered class I and class II loci at four-digit resolution. The number of typed donors differed by locus: about 620-630 for A, B, C, DRB1 and DQB1; some 500 for DQA1; around 610 for DPA1; and 400 to 480 for DPB1. Because of strong linkage in the cohort, a handful of DR-DQ haplotypes were treated as single units for association and clustering. On average, roughly 200,000 unique TCR beta nucleotide sequences were sequenced per donor among several hundred genotyped donors of the cohort, with roughly 19% of those sequences being non-productive.

Paper-wide results and their limitations: In an earlier analysis of roughly 560 of the donors, most TCR beta V segments were observed in productive rearrangements about 90% or about 30% of the time, broadly matching IMGT annotations. In a later analysis, TCR association rates were found to vary across HLA loci, with the most associated TCRs seen for DRB1 alleles and the fewest for HLA-C alleles. Specific HLA alleles were associated with 16,951 TCR beta sequences at a false discovery rate of 0.05 in a later analysis. Across donors, most TCR sequences were observed very rarely, whereas some public TCRs were present in many individuals. A further reported finding was that TCR beta sequences accurately predicted the HLA-A and HLA-B alleles for most subjects in the first cohort. Cytomegalovirus status was reported to be diagnosed by the classifier with high specificity and sensitivity in both the original and validation cohorts. For the cohort, immune exposure information was limited to CMV serostatus. In a later analysis, most CMV-associated TCR beta chains were found to appear HLA-restricted, with HLA associations seemingly driven largely by CMV exposure. Only TCR beta chains were sequenced in this cohort, and the absence of alpha or paired-chain data limited detectable features. In a later genetic analysis, fewer N-insertions in productive TCRs were reported among donors in an Asian-associated ancestry cluster than the roughly 700-donor mean. A cluster of highly shared sequence variants was judged likely to represent a technical artifact of the sequencing pipeline. Presence/absence analyses assumed roughly uniform sequencing depth across donors, an assumption that may not hold. Strong co-occurrence of HLA alleles, especially DR and DQ, made assigning TCR associations to individual alleles difficult. In vitro tests confirmed that a few of the cytomegalovirus-associated TCR beta chains recognize cytomegalovirus antigens. Because counts were too low, about 18 rarely observed V segments, including chromosome 9 orphons, were excluded from the earlier analysis of roughly 580 of the donors. Linkage disequilibrium might explain the correlated functional status among segregating V segments, but an unknown experimental factor could not be excluded. A later analysis reported that several top co-occurrence clusters appeared linked to parvovirus B19, influenza, CMV and Epstein-Barr virus. V-gene and J-gene trimming of TCR beta chains was associated with a missense DCLRE1C variant in a later genetic analysis, and the association was replicated in an independent cohort. Because HLA typing was missing for some donors at each locus, association tests included only the typed subset. It was suggested by the authors that the approach could potentially be generalized to other disease states and immunological phenotypes. The study listed approximately 150 TCR beta chains as associated with cytomegalovirus. In a later analysis, HLA-associated TCR beta chains showed more clonal expansion and lower generation probabilities than non-associated chains that were equally common. Because the 87-base-pair reads could not distinguish some IMGT-functional V segments, including TRBV6-2 and TRBV6-3, those segments were excluded.

Preparation of the library involved the immunoSEQ multiplex PCR assay. For the multiplex PCR, a mixture combining 60 forward primers for TCR Vbeta segments and 13 reverse primers for TCR Jbeta segments was used. The CDR3 region of rearranged TCR beta genes was amplified from genomic DNA by a multiplex PCR assay. The amplified TCR beta libraries were sequenced on the Illumina HiSeq System as 87-base-pair reads. The authors' analysis ran thus. A later analysis tallied around 87 million unique TCR beta chains across the 666 repertoires, and approximately 11 million of those chains were shared by two or more donors. Raw reads were error-corrected and collapsed into unique sequences with a nearest-neighbor algorithm that merged closely related sequences to remove PCR and sequencing errors. Alignment of CDR3 sequences to IMGT reference sequences was used to assign V, D and J gene segments. For a sequence to be retained, at least a six-nucleotide match to both a V gene segment and a J gene segment was required. Rearrangements were classified as productive when the CDR3 lacked stop codons and remained in frame with V and J, and all other rearrangements were classified as non-productive. Following IMGT convention, CDR3 was defined as the stretch from the second conserved V-encoded cysteine to the conserved J-encoded phenylalanine. The earlier analysis of 450 to 750 of the donors excluded any sequence lacking an unambiguous match to a single V gene segment. An earlier analysis of about 600 of the donors called V segments functional above 56.7% productive rearrangements and segregating when the between-donor standard deviation exceeded 5%. To diagnose cytomegalovirus status from the catalog of TCR beta chain sequences, a statistical classification framework was built. In a later analysis, TCR nucleotide sequences were compared against IMGT/GENE-DB human TR gene sequences so that V and J genes could be assigned. Using the TCRdist pipeline, a later analysis assigned CDR3 sequences along with most-parsimonious VDJ recombination scenarios. In a later analysis, every TCR beta chain was defined by the combination of its CDR3 amino acid sequence and its V-gene family, and reads without a unique V-gene family were dropped. In a later analysis, some 600 highly shared, low-generation-probability nucleotide sequences were removed to address suspected cross-contamination and a sequencing artifact. A later analysis calculated a clonal expansion index for each public chain from normalized within-repertoire ranks of inferred template counts. In a later analysis, generation probabilities were computed using a VDJ recombination model fitted to out-of-frame rearrangements, and the results were checked against IGoR. In a later analysis, TCR-TCR, TCR-HLA and TCR-CMV co-occurrence was scored with hypergeometric tests, and a repertoire-size bias correction was applied to TCR pairs. A later analysis estimated false discovery rates by permuting HLA or CMV assignments 20 times. A later analysis grouped co-occurring TCRs with DBSCAN, adding TCRdist sequence similarity when clustering within HLA-allele-positive subsets. Co-occurrence clustering excluded repertoires with fewer than 30,000 or more than 120,000 public chains, plus five with anomalous nucleotide sharing. In its TCRdb copy, this immuneACCESS table keeps in-frame sequences only and misses some clones. Where compared with another copy, unresolved V genes explain less than half of these, and the others have no known cause. That table supplies the V and J calls and clone size; D and trimming were determined from the DNA. Within this sample are roughly 100,000 clones, with 65% to 90% of them counted one time only. 6.9% of the sample is in the top ten clones.

CDR1 and CDR2 were assigned from the germline V gene as SGDLS and YYNGEE. From the cysteine through the phenylalanine, the CDR3 covers 16 amino acids. The entry retains the CDR3 DNA only, 48 bases that are in frame from base 1. V lost 0 bases and J lost 4 bases, and the count of bases not matched to a germline gene is 4. The chain uses TRBV9 and TRBJ2-2, with 9 central nucleotides matching TRBD2. The receptor was isolated from a man younger than 45 in good health and CMV-seropositive. Sequencing input: PBMCs. The CDR3 region has the sequence CASSVDQAGGTGELFF. Read as DNA, the sequence is TGTGCCAGCAGCGTAGATCAAGCGGGGGGCACCGGGGAGCTGTTTTTT.